Presented here are 9 T cell receptor beta chains from one specimen sequenced in a study of blood T cell repertoires in COVID-19. The protocol was immunoSEQ multiplex PCR, while the TCRdb copy is restricted to in-frame clones and leaves out a portion. The sample has 310,000 or so clones; around 90% are singletons. The sample was peripheral blood. All receptors derive from a man aged 50 to 59 with active or convalescent COVID-19.

The CDR3 coding sequence is TGTGCCAGCAGCCCCCAGGGGGCGGCTCAGCCCCAGCATTTT. Translating gives CASSPQGAAQPQHF. The chain carries TRBV9 and TRBJ1-5; 8 bases are a match to TRBD1. The CDR3 contains 14 residues. Germline V gives CDR1 SGDLS, CDR2 YYNGEE. V was clipped by 4 bases and J by 6 bases; unmatched bases: 6.

This sequence joins TRBV10-3 and TRBJ1-2; TRBD1 agrees at 7 bases. Germline trimming cut 6 bases from V and 8 bases from J; bases unmatched to any gene: 12. The CDR3 totals 14 residues. CDR1 and CDR2 (germline): ENHRY, SYGVKD. The CDR3 DNA is TGTGCCATCAGGGATGTAGACAGGGTACCCGGCTACACCTTC. Translating it yields CAIRDVDRVPGYTF.

The gene calls are TRBV28 and TRBJ2-7, with 7 bases fitting TRBD1. J lost 3 bases, V lost 6 bases, and 8 bases had no gene match. Germline CDR1 and CDR2: MDHEN and SYDVKM. The CDR3 is made up of 14 amino acids. The CDR3 here is CASRRGQGGYEQYF. The CDR3 nucleotides are TGTGCCAGCAGGAGGGGGCAAGGGGGCTACGAGCAGTACTTC.

The rearrangement links TRBV6-5 to TRBJ1-1; no firm D call. V was trimmed by 2 bases and J by 2 bases, leaving 6 bases between them. The CDR3 is 13 amino acids. Germline V CDR1 and CDR2: MNHEY, SVGAGI. CDR3 bases: TGTGCCAGCAGTTACCGTGTAAACACTGAAGCTTTCTTT. Encoded protein: CASSYRVNTEAFF.

The chain has TRBV27 and TRBJ1-1; the D gene is possibly TRBD1 (5 bases). The V end was cut by 10 bases, the J end by 0 bases, with 12 bases between. The CDR3 loop spans 13 amino acids. Germline lookup yields CDR1 MNHEY and CDR2 SMNVEV (reference sequence). CDR3 residues: CATKGEMNTEAFF. Here the CDR3 DNA reads TGTGCCACCAAAGGGGAAATGAACACTGAAGCTTTCTTT.

This chain links TRBV28 with TRBJ2-1; the match to TRBD2 covers 10 bases. The CDR3 is 12 residues long. The germline V gene encodes CDR1 MDHEN and CDR2 SYDVKM. DNA for the CDR3: TGTGCGTGGACTAGCGGTAGGAATGAGCAGTTCTTC. Translation: CAWTSGRNEQFF.

J is TRBJ2-5 and V is TRBV5-1; the D gene is possibly TRBD1 (5 bases). Germline assignment: CDR1 SGHRS and CDR2 YFSETQ. V was pared by 1 base and J by 4 bases, with 11 bases between. This CDR3 has 14 residues. This CDR3 is CASSLYQGRETQYF. Here the CDR3 DNA reads TGCGCCAGCAGCTTGTACCAGGGCAGAGAGACCCAGTACTTC.

The chain carries TRBV2 and TRBJ1-5; 7 positions match TRBD1. The trim removed 4 bases at V and 4 bases at J, leaving 10 bases unmatched. CDR1 is SNHLY and CDR2 is FYNNEI in the germline V gene. The CDR3 extends over 16 amino acids. The CDR3 protein is CASSVRGGQGNQPQHF. For the CDR3, the DNA is TGTGCCAGCAGTGTGCGAGGGGGCCAGGGGAATCAGCCCCAGCATTTT.

The chain uses TRBV27 and TRBJ1-6, with D possibly being TRBD1 (6 bases). The V end lost 6 bases, the J end lost 10 bases, and 40 bases lay between the germline ends. Germline CDR1 MNHEY, CDR2 SMNVEV (reference sequence). The CDR3 length is 22 residues. In DNA form, the CDR3 reads TGTGCCAGCAGGCTATGGGGGCAGCCCGGGGCAGGCGTAGGAAGCCTGAAATCACCCCTCCACTTT. The encoded protein is CASRLWGQPGAGVGSLKSPLHF.